Listed here are 27 T cell receptor beta chains from one sample, sequenced in a study of graft-versus-host responses after intestinal transplantation. Which antigens these TCRs recognize remains unknown. Generated by immunoSEQ multiplex PCR, the TCRdb table keeps only in-frame clones and is missing some. Among 60,000 to 75,000 clones listed, about 90% were seen once. The starting material was unstimulated CD8+ T cells sorted from spleen or lymph node cells, obtained before intestinal transplant. These receptors all stem from a human donor who received an intestinal transplant.

V gene TRBV7-6 combines with J gene TRBJ2-7; D possibly corresponds to TRBD1 (6 bases). The V gene's germline CDR1 is SGHVS and CDR2 FNYEAQ. Trimming removed 6 bases from V and 5 bases from J, with 17 bases in between. The CDR3 has 14 residues. The CDR3 DNA is TGTGCCAGCAGTCCAGGGGCTAGCCAGGACGAGCAGTACTTC. Translation gives CASSPGASQDEQYF.

The V and J genes are TRBV5-1 and TRBJ2-1; 14 bases are a match to TRBD2. V trimming: 0 bases; J trimming: 4 bases; junction bases outside the gene matches: 12. Germline CDR1 and CDR2: SGHRS and YFSETQ. The CDR3 loop spans 20 amino acids. The CDR3 sequence: CASSLALTSGRAGSYNEQFF. CDR3 DNA: TGCGCCAGCAGCTTGGCCCTGACTAGCGGGAGGGCCGGGTCGTACAATGAGCAGTTCTTC. The whole variable domain, remainder taken from reference TRBV5-1 and TRBJ2-1, is KAGVTQTPRYLIKTRGQQVTLSCSPISGHRSVSWYQQTPGQGLQFLFEYFSETQRNKGNFPGRFSGRQFSNSRSEMNVSTLELGDSALYLCASSLALTSGRAGSYNEQFFGPGTRLTVL.

This sequence joins TRBV11-1 and TRBJ2-7, with a weak D call TRBD2 (5 bases). The CDR3 loop spans 12 amino acids. Per the germline V gene, CDR1 is SGHAT and CDR2 is FQDESV (reference sequence). Trimming left V 3 bases short and J 6 bases short, with 9 bases between. This CDR3 reads CASSLRVSEQYF. CDR3 DNA: TGTGCCAGCAGCTTGAGGGTAAGCGAGCAGTACTTC.

Only one count was recorded for this clone. The gene calls are TRBV28 and TRBJ2-3; D is perhaps TRBD2 (6 bases). The CDR3 totals 17 residues. Per the germline V gene, CDR1 is MDHEN and CDR2 is SYDVKM. Trimming removed 2 bases at V and 0 bases at J, with 15 bases between. CDR3 amino acids: CASSLEFRGASTDTQYF. The CDR3 DNA follows: TGTGCCAGCAGTTTAGAGTTCCGCGGGGCGAGCACAGATACGCAGTATTTT.

J is TRBJ2-7 and V is TRBV5-8, with 8 bases lining up with TRBD1. Germline V gives CDR1 SGHTS, CDR2 YDEGEE. With 4 bases clipped from V and 6 bases from J, the junction kept 18 bases outside the gene matches. There are 17 residues in the CDR3. Here the CDR3 reads CASSRLQGEGSLGEQYF. The CDR3 DNA sequence: TGTGCCAGCAGCCGACTACAGGGGGAAGGGAGCCTGGGCGAGCAGTACTTC.

V and J are TRBV28 and TRBJ2-2; D perhaps matches TRBD1 (5 bases). Looked up from germline, CDR1 is MDHEN and CDR2 is SYDVKM. CDR3 length equals 15 residues. Trimming left V 5 bases short and J 8 bases short, with 18 bases between. The CDR3 bases are TGTGCCAGCAGTCCCTGGACATCTACAAAAGGGGAGCTGTTTTTT. As protein: CASSPWTSTKGELFF. The variable domain in full, with the rest retrieved from reference TRBV28 and TRBJ2-2, is DVKVTQSSRYLVKRTGEKVFLECVQDMDHENMFWYRQDPGLGLRLIYFSYDVKMKEKGDIPEGYSVSREKKERFSLILESASTNQTSMYLCASSPWTSTKGELFFGEGSRLTVL.

The genes are TRBV4-1 and TRBJ2-1, with 7 bases fitting TRBD2. Germline values: CDR1 MGHRA, CDR2 YSYEKL. The CDR3 has 16 residues. The V gene end was trimmed by 4 bases and the J gene end by 6 bases; junction bases not matched to a gene: 12. The CDR3 is CASSRHGLVSLNEQFF. CDR3 in DNA: TGCGCCAGCAGCCGGCACGGACTAGTGTCCCTCAATGAGCAGTTCTTC.

The chain links TRBV30 to TRBJ2-7, with D uncertain. Trimming removed 0 bases at V and 2 bases at J, with 8 bases between. The germline V gene has CDR1 GTSNPN and CDR2 SVGIG (reference sequence). The length of the CDR3 is 13 residues. Here the CDR3 reads CAWSVGATYEQYF. CDR3 coding DNA: TGTGCCTGGAGTGTAGGAGCTACCTACGAGCAGTACTTC.

The CDR3 sequence: CASSASLPGTEAFF. CDR3 nucleotides: TGTGCCAGCAGCGCCTCTTTACCCGGGACTGAAGCTTTCTTT. The V and J genes are TRBV7-6 and TRBJ1-1; D gene uncertain. This CDR3 is 14 amino acids long. Germline assignment: CDR1 SGHVS and CDR2 FNYEAQ. Trimming pared 5 bases from V and 5 bases from J, leaving 15 bases between.

This rearrangement joins TRBV7-9 to TRBJ1-2; D may be TRBD1 (6 bases). Trimming removed 3 bases at V and 6 bases at J, with 14 bases between. Germline lookup yields CDR1 SEHNR and CDR2 FQNEAQ (reference sequence). This CDR3 region has 14 residues. CDR3 DNA sequence: TGTGCCAGCAGCTTTGGCGGGGGGCTAGATGGCTACACCTTC. Amino acids: CASSFGGGLDGYTF.

The genes are TRBV27 and TRBJ2-5, with 8 bases matching TRBD1. V dropped 6 bases and J dropped 5; count of bases not matched to a gene: 14. The CDR3 covers 16 residues. Germline CDR1 is MNHEY and CDR2 is SMNVEV (reference sequence). The CDR3 here is CASRLMGQGAWETQYF. DNA for the CDR3: TGTGCCAGCAGACTAATGGGGCAGGGGGCTTGGGAGACCCAGTACTTC.

About this clone itself: Other DNA sequences in the same sample also yield this CDR3. The chain links TRBV28 to TRBJ1-1; D remains ambiguous. Germline lookup yields CDR1 MDHEN and CDR2 SYDVKM. The length of the CDR3 is 13 residues. V was pared by 1 base and J by 2 bases, with 5 bases between. The CDR3 coding sequence is TGTGCCAGCAGTTTATCGGTAAACACTGAAGCTTTCTTT. Its translation: CASSLSVNTEAFF.

This clone was seen a single time. The chain recombines TRBV14 with TRBJ1-1, with D perhaps matching TRBD1 (5 bases). V lost 4 bases and J 0 bases, leaving 12 bases between the germline ends. Germline CDR1 reads SGHDN; CDR2 reads FVKESK. This CDR3 region has 15 residues. As DNA, the CDR3 is TGTGCCAGCAGCCGGGGCAGCCGGGTGAACACTGAAGCTTTCTTT. This codes for CASSRGSRVNTEAFF.

In this sample, this clone turned up many times. The gene calls are TRBV15 and TRBJ1-4, with unresolved D. Germline CDR1 reads LNHNV; CDR2 reads YYDKDF (reference sequence). Trimming left V 1 base short and J 6 bases short, with 9 bases between. This CDR3 is 14 amino acids long. This CDR3 reads CATSRGAPDEKLFF. The CDR3 bases are TGTGCCACCAGCAGAGGGGCCCCCGATGAAAAACTGTTTTTT.

The V call is TRBV6-1, the J call TRBJ1-3, with D possibly matching TRBD1 (6 bases). Germline values: CDR1 MNHNS, CDR2 SASEGT. Trimming cost V 3 bases and J 0 bases, with 15 bases left between them. CDR3 length: 17 amino acids. The CDR3 region has the DNA TGTGCCAGCAGTGAGGGTACGGGACACCTCTCTGGAAACACCATATATTTT. It yields the protein CASSEGTGHLSGNTIYF.

In the case of this clone: The junction differs from germline at one of its ends, possibly a read error. V usage is TRBV7-6 and J usage is TRBJ1-5; D gene uncertain. CDR3 length: 16 amino acids. Germline values: CDR1 SGHVS, CDR2 FNYEAQ. The CDR3 nucleotides read TGTGCCAGCAGCCCGATAGAAACCGGAGGCAATCAGCCTCAGCATTTT. Its protein product is CASSPIETGGNQPQHF.

The rearrangement joins TRBV7-9 to TRBJ1-1; TRBD1 agrees at 7 bases. There are 12 residues in the CDR3. Germline V gene lookup returns CDR1 SEHNR and CDR2 FQNEAQ (reference sequence). Unmatched junction bases numbered 1, after V lost 2 bases and J lost 7 bases. Here the CDR3 DNA reads TGTGCCAGCAGCTTATGGGACAGTGAAGCTTTCTTT. It is translated as CASSLWDSEAFF.

The chain has TRBV18 and TRBJ2-7, with 7 nucleotides matching TRBD1. The CDR3 loop spans 14 amino acids. J gave up 2 bases and V 5 bases, and 6 bases lay outside the gene matches. Germline loops: CDR1 KGHSH, CDR2 LQKENI. CDR3 protein: CASSATGSPYEQYF. CDR3 nucleotides: TGTGCCAGCTCAGCGACAGGGTCCCCCTACGAGCAGTACTTC.

The chain joins TRBV27 to TRBJ2-2, with TRBD1 matching over 7 bases. Losses at the gene ends were 2 bases for V and 1 base for J; bases not matched to a gene: 4. The germline V gene encodes CDR1 MNHEY and CDR2 SMNVEV (reference sequence). This CDR3 has 16 residues. The CDR3 DNA follows: TGTGCCAGCAGTTTAATGGCAGGGGGGAACACCGGGGAGCTGTTTTTT. It is translated as CASSLMAGGNTGELFF.

The chain recombines TRBV27 with TRBJ2-5, with 9 positions matching TRBD1. This CDR3 has 18 residues. Germline V gene lookup returns CDR1 MNHEY and CDR2 SMNVEV (reference sequence). Trimming took 6 bases from V and 3 from J; bases not matched to a gene: 17. In DNA form, the CDR3 reads TGTGCCAGCAGCTACCCTTGGACAGGGGCATTGGGGAAAGAGACCCAGTACTTC. This translates into CASSYPWTGALGKETQYF.

The CDR3: CASSIGQGYSNEQFF. As DNA, the CDR3 is TGTGCCAGTAGTATAGGACAGGGGTACTCCAATGAGCAGTTCTTC. This sequence joins TRBV19 and TRBJ2-1; 8 nucleotides line up with TRBD1. Germline CDR1 and CDR2: LNHDA and SQIVND (reference sequence). CDR3 length equals 15 residues. V lost 1 base to trimming and J lost 6 bases; unmatched junction nucleotides: 5.

The chain combines TRBV7-8 with TRBJ2-3, with 16 bases identical to TRBD2. J was trimmed by 5 bases and V by 5 bases; bases with no gene match: 7. The CDR3 covers 17 residues. The germline V gene encodes CDR1 SGHVS and CDR2 FQNEAQ. CDR3 in amino acids: CASSPGTSGRALDTQYF. The CDR3 DNA follows: TGTGCCAGCAGCCCGGGGACTAGCGGGAGGGCCTTAGATACGCAGTATTTT.

The CDR3 DNA reads TGTGCCACCAGCAGAGGGCCCAATGAGCAGTTCTTC. Translating it yields CATSRGPNEQFF. The chain recombines TRBV15 with TRBJ2-1; D unresolved. The CDR3 extends over 12 amino acids. The V end was cut by 1 base, the J end by 6 bases, with 4 bases between. Germline-derived CDR1 and CDR2 are LNHNV and YYDKDF (reference sequence). Supplemented by reference TRBV15 and TRBJ2-1, the full variable domain reads DAMVIQNPRYQVTQFGKPVTLSCSQTLNHNVMYWYQQKSSQAPKLLFHYYDKDFNNEADTPDNFQSRRPNTSFCFLDIRSPGLGDTAMYLCATSRGPNEQFFGPGTRLTVL.

J is TRBJ2-2 and V is TRBV5-1; 7 bases fit TRBD1. Germline V gene sequence: CDR1 SGHRS, CDR2 YFSETQ. V was clipped by 6 bases and J by 4 bases; unmatched bases: 3. This CDR3 has 13 residues. The CDR3 nucleotides read TGCGCCAGCAAACAGGGGAGCACCGGGGAGCTGTTTTTT. Protein: CASKQGSTGELFF.

The rearrangement links TRBV27 to TRBJ2-7; 8 bases match TRBD2. V lost 5 bases to trimming and J lost 2 bases; unmatched junction nucleotides: 8. This CDR3 is built from 15 residues. Germline V CDR1 and CDR2: MNHEY, SMNVEV (reference sequence). Written as DNA, the CDR3 is TGTGCCAGCAGTGTAAGGGGCGGGGGGCCCTACGAGCAGTACTTC. Its translation: CASSVRGGGPYEQYF.

This clone has only one observation. The V gene is TRBV2, the J gene TRBJ1-3, with TRBD1 as a possible D gene (5 bases). CDR3 length: 15 amino acids. Deletions cut 6 bases from V and 8 bases from J, with 20 bases between. Germline assignment: CDR1 SNHLY and CDR2 FYNNEI. As DNA, the CDR3 is TGTGCCAGCAGCGCGGACACATTTCCGGTGGACACCATATATTTT. Protein: CASSADTFPVDTIYF.

This clone was seen once. The chain couples TRBV5-1 to TRBJ2-5; 8 bases are a match to TRBD1. Trimming cost V 3 bases and J 1 base; bases outside gene matches: 2. There are 14 residues in the CDR3. Germline assignment: CDR1 SGHRS and CDR2 YFSETQ. The CDR3 nucleotides are TGCGCCAGCAGCTGGGACAGGCCCCAAGAGACCCAGTACTTC. Its translation: CASSWDRPQETQYF.